These 3 T cell receptor beta chains came from one sample sequenced in a study of T-cell reconstitution after alpha-beta-depleted transplantation in children. For TCRbeta, the library was prepared with unique molecular identifiers. TCRdb independently ran MiXCR on the PCR reads; one entry per CDR3 protein. The sample lists a few hundred thousand distinct CDR3 sequences, roughly 18% occurring once. The source was PBMCs from the stem cell graft donor, collected from the stem cell graft. The origin of the receptors is a human donor who donated a stem cell graft to a child with acute lymphoblastic leukemia.

The chain combines TRBV5-1 with TRBJ2-3, with unresolved D. This CDR3 has 14 residues. Looked up from germline, CDR1 is SGHRS and CDR2 is YFSETQ. Between the trimmed V and J ends, which lost 6 bases and 1 base, there was a span of 12 bases. CDR3 protein: CASMLSAGTDTQYF. Here the CDR3 DNA reads TGCGCCAGCATGTTATCGGCAGGCACAGATACGCAGTATTTT. Full variable domain (outside the CDR3, taken from reference TRBV5-1 and TRBJ2-3): KAGVTQTPRYLIKTRGQQVTLSCSPISGHRSVSWYQQTPGQGLQFLFEYFSETQRNKGNFPGRFSGRQFSNSRSEMNVSTLELGDSALYLCASMLSAGTDTQYFGPGTRLTVL.

This chain joins TRBV12-3 or TRBV12-4 and TRBJ2-1, with TRBD2 matching 10 bases. The J segment lost 10 bases and the V segment lost 3 bases, leaving 6 bases of the junction unmatched. There are 14 residues in the CDR3. The CDR3 DNA reads TGTGCCAGCAGTTTGGTAGCGGGAGGAGGCGAGCAGTTCTTC. It is translated as CASSLVAGGGEQFF.

This clonotype has ten or more counts. The chain links TRBV9 to TRBJ2-2; 8 bases fit TRBD2. The junction had 6 bases not matched to a gene; V was cut back by 4 bases and J by 4 bases. Per germline, CDR1 SGDLS and CDR2 YYNGEE. CDR3 length: 15 residues. CDR3: CASSPRAGATGELFF. CDR3 bases: TGTGCCAGCAGCCCTCGAGCGGGAGCCACCGGGGAGCTGTTTTTT.